This is a list of T cell receptor beta chains from one sample in a study of blood T cell repertoires in COVID-19. Here immunoSEQ multiplex PCR was the method, and the copy in TCRdb shows in-frame clones only, minus some. The data contain more than 90,000 clones, 75% to 90% of them singletons. Sequences were obtained from peripheral blood. Receptor source: a human donor in a cohort sampled during active COVID-19. Both conserved end residues are part of each CDR3. Each record gives: clone size, V gene, J gene, D gene, CDR3 protein, CDR3 DNA. D genes are given only for firm matches. Clone size appears in some rows only: once, few, many, or a class for an expanded clone.

clone_size: .
v_call: TRBV5-1
j_call: TRBJ2-3
d_call: .
cdr3_aa: CASSTQGSRGDTQYF
cdr3_nt: TGCGCCAGCAGCACCCAGGGATCCCGAGGAGATACGCAGTATTTT

clone_size: .
v_call: TRBV10-1
j_call: TRBJ2-1
d_call: .
cdr3_aa: CASGRNYNEQFF
cdr3_nt: TGCGCCAGCGGGAGGAACTACAATGAGCAGTTCTTC

clone_size: once
v_call: TRBV19
j_call: TRBJ2-7
d_call: TRBD2
cdr3_aa: CASSIRAGGPPYEQYF
cdr3_nt: TGTGCCAGTAGTATCCGAGCGGGAGGGCCGCCCTACGAGCAGTACTTC

clone_size: .
v_call: TRBV6-4
j_call: TRBJ2-5
d_call: .
cdr3_aa: CASSDVQIHQETQYF
cdr3_nt: TGTGCCAGCAGTGACGTTCAGATCCACCAAGAGACCCAGTACTTC

clone_size: .
v_call: TRBV4-1
j_call: TRBJ2-2
d_call: .
cdr3_aa: CASSPRGLDTGELFF
cdr3_nt: TGCGCCAGCAGCCCCCGAGGCCTTGACACCGGGGAGCTGTTTTTT

clone_size: .
v_call: TRBV18
j_call: TRBJ2-1
d_call: TRBD2
cdr3_aa: CASSPPLAGAYNEQFF
cdr3_nt: TGTGCCAGCTCACCACCGCTAGCGGGGGCCTACAATGAGCAGTTCTTC

clone_size: .
v_call: TRBV7-7
j_call: TRBJ2-1
d_call: TRBD2
cdr3_aa: CASSLGLDNEQFF
cdr3_nt: TGTGCCAGCAGCCTGGGACTAGATAATGAGCAGTTCTTC

clone_size: .
v_call: TRBV6-6
j_call: TRBJ1-1
d_call: .
cdr3_aa: CASSWGGYEAFF
cdr3_nt: TGTGCCAGCAGTTGGGGGGGGTATGAAGCTTTCTTT

clone_size: .
v_call: TRBV6-5
j_call: TRBJ2-3
d_call: .
cdr3_aa: CASRRTTSTDTQYF
cdr3_nt: TGTGCCAGCAGACGGACTACCAGCACAGATACGCAGTATTTT

clone_size: few
v_call: TRBV21-1
j_call: TRBJ1-2
d_call: .
cdr3_aa: CASSKGQKGRDYGYTF
cdr3_nt: TGTGCCAGCAGCAAAGGACAGAAGGGAAGGGACTATGGCTACACCTTC

clone_size: .
v_call: TRBV11-2
j_call: TRBJ2-7
d_call: .
cdr3_aa: CASSSNTGSLGYEQYF
cdr3_nt: TGTGCCAGCAGCTCCAACACAGGGTCTCTCGGGTACGAGCAGTACTTC

clone_size: once
v_call: TRBV5-6
j_call: TRBJ1-6
d_call: .
cdr3_aa: CASSRLIGYNSPLHF
cdr3_nt: TGTGCCAGCAGCCGACTTATTGGCTATAATTCACCCCTCCACTTT

clone_size: .
v_call: TRBV18
j_call: TRBJ1-5
d_call: .
cdr3_aa: CASSATTGFSNQPQHF
cdr3_nt: TGTGCCAGCTCAGCTACAACAGGATTTAGCAATCAGCCCCAGCATTTT

clone_size: once
v_call: TRBV19
j_call: TRBJ2-1
d_call: .
cdr3_aa: CASRATGGIAGGLKEQFF
cdr3_nt: TGTGCCAGTAGGGCGACAGGGGGCATAGCGGGAGGGTTGAAAGAGCAGTTCTTC

clone_size: .
v_call: TRBV1
j_call: TRBJ2-3
d_call: .
cdr3_aa: CTSSQERKREGTDTQYF
cdr3_nt: TGCACCAGCAGCCAAGAACGCAAGCGGGAGGGCACAGATACGCAGTATTTT

clone_size: .
v_call: TRBV10-3
j_call: TRBJ2-1
d_call: .
cdr3_aa: CAISVRGAEQFF
cdr3_nt: TGTGCCATCAGTGTGAGAGGAGCCGAGCAGTTCTTC

clone_size: .
v_call: TRBV24-1
j_call: TRBJ2-7
d_call: TRBD1
cdr3_aa: CATSDFRGQGTYEQYF
cdr3_nt: TGTGCCACCAGTGATTTTCGGGGACAGGGGACCTACGAGCAGTACTTC

clone_size: .
v_call: TRBV28
j_call: TRBJ1-2
d_call: .
cdr3_aa: CAILDRWANGYTF
cdr3_nt: TGTGCCATACTCGACAGGTGGGCCAATGGCTACACCTTC

clone_size: .
v_call: TRBV5-1
j_call: TRBJ2-5
d_call: .
cdr3_aa: CASSLLPDQETQYF
cdr3_nt: TGCGCCAGCAGCTTGCTCCCAGATCAAGAGACCCAGTACTTC

clone_size: .
v_call: TRBV18
j_call: TRBJ1-1
d_call: .
cdr3_aa: CASSPAMRDTEAFF
cdr3_nt: TGTGCCAGCTCACCGGCCATGAGGGACACTGAAGCTTTCTTT

clone_size: .
v_call: TRBV6-5
j_call: TRBJ1-2
d_call: .
cdr3_aa: CASINTRSNYGYTF
cdr3_nt: TGTGCCAGCATAAATACCCGGTCTAACTATGGCTACACCTTC

clone_size: .
v_call: TRBV19
j_call: TRBJ2-2
d_call: TRBD1
cdr3_aa: CASRTPRQGDTGELFF
cdr3_nt: TGTGCCAGTAGGACCCCGCGACAGGGGGACACCGGGGAGCTGTTTTTT

clone_size: .
v_call: TRBV25-1
j_call: TRBJ2-2
d_call: .
cdr3_aa: CASSERGAGELFF
cdr3_nt: TGTGCCAGCAGTGAGCGCGGTGCCGGGGAGCTGTTTTTT

clone_size: .
v_call: TRBV28
j_call: TRBJ2-1
d_call: TRBD2
cdr3_aa: CASSSTGTSVYNEQFF
cdr3_nt: TGTGCCAGCAGTTCCACCGGGACTAGCGTTTACAATGAGCAGTTCTTC

clone_size: .
v_call: TRBV6-6
j_call: TRBJ2-5
d_call: TRBD1
cdr3_aa: CASSRDSEETQYF
cdr3_nt: TGTGCCAGCAGCCGGGACAGTGAAGAGACCCAGTACTTC

clone_size: .
v_call: TRBV5-8
j_call: TRBJ1-1
d_call: TRBD1
cdr3_aa: CASSLGTGTANTEAFF
cdr3_nt: TGTGCCAGCAGCCTGGGGACCGGGACAGCGAACACTGAAGCTTTCTTT

clone_size: .
v_call: TRBV11-2
j_call: TRBJ2-3
d_call: .
cdr3_aa: CASSLVAGPTDTQYF
cdr3_nt: TGTGCCAGCAGCTTGGTGGCGGGCCCCACAGATACGCAGTATTTT

clone_size: .
v_call: TRBV9
j_call: TRBJ1-2
d_call: .
cdr3_aa: CASSVVGGSGGYTF
cdr3_nt: TGTGCCAGCAGCGTAGTGGGGGGAAGCGGTGGCTACACCTTC

clone_size: .
v_call: TRBV7-8
j_call: TRBJ1-5
d_call: .
cdr3_aa: CASSARGYNQPQHF
cdr3_nt: TGTGCCAGCAGCGCCAGGGGTTACAATCAGCCCCAGCATTTT

clone_size: .
v_call: TRBV5-4
j_call: TRBJ2-2
d_call: TRBD1
cdr3_aa: CASSVYRGEGTGELFF
cdr3_nt: TGTGCCAGCAGCGTTTACAGGGGTGAAGGCACCGGGGAGCTGTTTTTT

clone_size: .
v_call: TRBV12-3/TRBV12-4
j_call: TRBJ1-2
d_call: .
cdr3_aa: CASSFSSYGYTF
cdr3_nt: TGTGCCAGCAGTTTCTCCAGTTATGGCTACACCTTC

clone_size: once
v_call: TRBV9
j_call: TRBJ1-1
d_call: TRBD1
cdr3_aa: CASSVGPGGTEAFF
cdr3_nt: TGTGCCAGCAGCGTAGGTCCAGGGGGCACTGAAGCTTTCTTT

clone_size: .
v_call: TRBV28
j_call: TRBJ2-7
d_call: TRBD1
cdr3_aa: CASTPLVGGGRYEQYF
cdr3_nt: TGTGCCAGCACCCCTTTGGTAGGGGGCGGAAGGTACGAGCAGTACTTC

clone_size: .
v_call: TRBV24-1
j_call: TRBJ1-2
d_call: .
cdr3_aa: CATSEAPESGYTF
cdr3_nt: TGTGCCACCAGTGAGGCCCCGGAGAGTGGCTACACCTTC

clone_size: .
v_call: TRBV10-1
j_call: TRBJ2-5
d_call: .
cdr3_aa: CASSEVRGRGTQYF
cdr3_nt: TGCGCCAGCAGTGAGGTCAGGGGCCGGGGGACCCAGTACTTC

clone_size: .
v_call: TRBV6-5
j_call: TRBJ1-5
d_call: .
cdr3_aa: CASTESLSNQPQHF
cdr3_nt: TGTGCCAGCACCGAGAGCCTCAGCAATCAGCCCCAGCATTTT

clone_size: once
v_call: TRBV29-1
j_call: TRBJ1-1
d_call: .
cdr3_aa: CSAGQNPSTEAFF
cdr3_nt: TGCAGCGCAGGACAGAATCCCAGCACTGAAGCTTTCTTT

clone_size: .
v_call: TRBV7-9
j_call: TRBJ2-2
d_call: .
cdr3_aa: CASSRTGELFF
cdr3_nt: TGTGCCAGCAGCCGCACCGGGGAGCTGTTTTTT

clone_size: .
v_call: TRBV2
j_call: TRBJ1-2
d_call: TRBD1
cdr3_aa: CASSWDRDANYGYTF
cdr3_nt: TGTGCCAGCAGCTGGGACAGGGATGCTAACTATGGCTACACCTTC

clone_size: .
v_call: TRBV6-5
j_call: TRBJ2-5
d_call: TRBD1
cdr3_aa: CASSYSKGARGETQYF
cdr3_nt: TGTGCCAGCAGTTACTCGAAGGGGGCCCGTGGGGAGACCCAGTACTTC

clone_size: once
v_call: TRBV6-1
j_call: TRBJ1-6
d_call: .
cdr3_aa: CASSEGGGDNSPLHF
cdr3_nt: TGTGCCAGCAGTGAAGGAGGAGGGGATAATTCACCCCTCCACTTT

clone_size: .
v_call: TRBV5-1
j_call: TRBJ2-7
d_call: .
cdr3_aa: CASSRASTPGQGYEQYF
cdr3_nt: TGCGCCAGCAGCAGAGCTAGCACCCCGGGACAAGGGTACGAGCAGTACTTC

clone_size: .
v_call: TRBV18
j_call: TRBJ2-1
d_call: .
cdr3_aa: CASSPQGATGGLNNEQFF
cdr3_nt: TGTGCCAGCTCACCACAGGGGGCGACGGGAGGGCTCAACAATGAGCAGTTCTTC

clone_size: once
v_call: TRBV7-8
j_call: TRBJ2-7
d_call: .
cdr3_aa: CASSRRGGLSYEQYF
cdr3_nt: TGTGCCAGCAGCCGGAGGGGGGGCCTCTCCTACGAGCAGTACTTC

clone_size: few
v_call: TRBV4-1
j_call: TRBJ2-7
d_call: .
cdr3_aa: CASPQEGGGDDEQYF
cdr3_nt: TGCGCCAGCCCCCAAGAGGGAGGGGGGGACGACGAGCAGTACTTC

clone_size: .
v_call: TRBV3-1/TRBV3-2
j_call: TRBJ2-2
d_call: .
cdr3_aa: CASSHEHYGGIGTGELFF
cdr3_nt: TGTGCCAGCAGCCATGAACACTATGGGGGGATTGGCACCGGGGAGCTGTTTTTT

clone_size: .
v_call: TRBV28
j_call: TRBJ1-5
d_call: TRBD1
cdr3_aa: CASSRSGQGARQPQHF
cdr3_nt: TGTGCCAGCAGCAGATCGGGACAGGGGGCAAGGCAGCCCCAGCATTTT

clone_size: .
v_call: TRBV20-1
j_call: TRBJ2-5
d_call: .
cdr3_aa: CSASKAVQETQYF
cdr3_nt: TGCAGTGCTAGTAAGGCGGTCCAAGAGACCCAGTACTTC

clone_size: few
v_call: TRBV6-5
j_call: TRBJ1-2
d_call: .
cdr3_aa: CAIRTEVGGYTF
cdr3_nt: TGTGCCATCCGGACGGAGGTGGGAGGCTACACCTTC